The 27 T cell receptor beta chains given below trace back to one sample, sequenced in a study of shared clonotypes between healthy human individuals. It was CD45RO-negative cells, positively selected for CCR7, that made up naive CD8 cells, with terminally differentiated effector memory CD45RA+ cells excluded. Repertoires were generated with immunoSEQ multiplex PCR, while TCRdb's copy carries only in-frame clones and drops some. This sample carries approximately 600,000 clones, 85% to 95% of them seen once, and the ten largest clones take approximately 0.11%. Material: naive CD8+ T cells sorted from blood. The source is a woman younger than 45 in good health.

The rearrangement links TRBV7-2 to TRBJ2-7; 7 bases are shared with TRBD1. CDR1 SGHTA and CDR2 FQGNSA come from the germline V gene. With 5 bases clipped from V and 3 bases from J, the junction kept 7 bases outside the gene matches. This CDR3 contains 14 residues. This CDR3 is CASSTDRRFYEQYF. CDR3 nucleotide sequence: TGTGCCAGCAGCACGGACAGGCGGTTCTACGAGCAGTACTTC.

The genes are TRBV30 and TRBJ1-3; no reliable D call. V gave up 5 bases and J gave up 0 bases, with 11 bases separating them. Germline V gene sequence: CDR1 GTSNPN, CDR2 SVGIG (reference sequence). The CDR3 sequence is 14 residues long. The CDR3 protein is CAWATVNSGNTIYF. CDR3 DNA sequence: TGTGCCTGGGCGACCGTAAACTCTGGAAACACCATATATTTT.

The chain uses TRBV4-1 and TRBJ2-7; D might be TRBD1 or TRBD2, each matching 5 bases. Trimming shortened V by 1 base and J by 0 bases, and 10 bases separated the two germline ends. The CDR3 has 15 amino acids. Germline V gene lookup returns CDR1 MGHRA and CDR2 YSYEKL. The CDR3 reads CASSQGDGSSYEQYF. The CDR3 DNA is TGCGCCAGCAGCCAAGGGGACGGTAGCTCCTACGAGCAGTACTTC.

The V gene is TRBV9, the J gene TRBJ2-4, with 7 bases fitting TRBD2. The CDR3 covers 16 residues. Trimming cost V 0 bases and J 3 bases; bases outside gene matches: 6. Germline V gives CDR1 SGDLS, CDR2 YYNGEE. The CDR3 nucleotides are TGTGCCAGCAGCGTAGGAGGGGAGGGCGTCAAAAACATTCAGTACTTC. This codes for CASSVGGEGVKNIQYF. The full variable domain, with the rest looked up from reference TRBV9 and TRBJ2-4, is DSGVTQTPKHLITATGQRVTLRCSPRSGDLSVYWYQQSLDQGLQFLIQYYNGEERAKGNILERFSAQQFPDLHSELNLSSLELGDSALYFCASSVGGEGVKNIQYFGAGTRLSVL.

Here the CDR3 DNA reads TGCAGCGTTGCAGCGACAGGGTTCACAGATACGCAGTATTTT. This encodes CSVAATGFTDTQYF. This sequence joins TRBV29-1 and TRBJ2-3, with 7 nucleotides matching TRBD1. Unmatched junction bases numbered 6, after V lost 4 bases and J lost 2 bases. Germline lookup yields CDR1 SQVTM and CDR2 ANQGSEA. CDR3 length: 14 amino acids.

Of note for this clone: The identical CDR3 is also encoded by other nucleotide sequences in the sample. The rearrangement uses TRBV27 and TRBJ2-1; D gene ambiguous. Germline V lookup: CDR1 MNHEY, CDR2 SMNVEV (reference sequence). Trimming took off 3 bases at V and 7 bases at J, with 4 bases between the two ends. The CDR3 runs 11 residues. In nucleotides, the CDR3 is TGTGCCAGCAGTTTGGGTAATGAGCAGTTCTTC. It is translated as CASSLGNEQFF.

The chain is built from TRBV9 and TRBJ1-2; a possible D gene is TRBD1 (6 bases). V was pared by 3 bases and J by 0 bases, with 15 bases between. The CDR3 contains 16 residues. CDR1 and CDR2 from the germline V gene are SGDLS and YYNGEE. The CDR3 DNA sequence: TGTGCCAGCAGCGGCCAATGGACAGTTACTAACTATGGCTACACCTTC. Translating it yields CASSGQWTVTNYGYTF.

The gene calls are TRBV5-5 and TRBJ2-6; D gene unclear. Germline V CDR1 and CDR2: SGHKS, YYEKEE (reference sequence). V was trimmed by 2 bases and J by 3 bases, leaving 6 bases between them. The CDR3 runs 14 residues. CDR3 nucleotide sequence: TGTGCCAGCAGCTTTGGGGTTGGGGCCAACGTCCTGACTTTC. This gives the protein CASSFGVGANVLTF.

The chain has TRBV30 and TRBJ1-1; D is ambiguous. The V and J ends lost 2 bases and 0 bases respectively, with 13 bases between them. This CDR3 comprises 15 residues. Per germline, CDR1 GTSNPN and CDR2 SVGIG (reference sequence). CDR3 DNA sequence: TGTGCCTGGAGTACTGACGCCTATATGAACACTGAAGCTTTCTTT. As protein: CAWSTDAYMNTEAFF.

V gene TRBV7-9 combines with J gene TRBJ1-5; 8 bases are shared with TRBD1. Germline trimming cut 4 bases from V and 4 bases from J; bases unmatched to any gene: 6. This CDR3 is built from 15 residues. Germline V gene data show CDR1 as SEHNR and CDR2 as FQNEAQ (reference sequence). The CDR3 loop reads CASSSGTGLNQPQHF. In DNA form, the CDR3 reads TGTGCCAGCAGCTCGGGGACAGGTCTAAATCAGCCCCAGCATTTT.

This clone was found a few times. The chain recombines TRBV5-4 with TRBJ2-2, with 7 bases that match TRBD2. The junction had 6 bases not matched to a gene; V was cut back by 0 bases and J by 1 base. Germline V lookup: CDR1 SGHNT, CDR2 YYREEE (reference sequence). There are 17 residues in the CDR3. The CDR3 sequence is CASSLAAVAGNTGELFF. As DNA, the CDR3 is TGTGCCAGCAGCTTGGCCGCGGTAGCGGGGAACACCGGGGAGCTGTTTTTT. Full variable domain (rest looked up from reference TRBV5-4 and TRBJ2-2): ETGVTQSPTHLIKTRGQQVTLRCSSQSGHNTVSWYQQALGQGPQFIFQYYREEENGRGNFPPRFSGLQFPNYSSELNVNALELDDSALYLCASSLAAVAGNTGELFFGEGSRLTVL.

The chain is built from TRBV2 and TRBJ2-1; 8 nucleotides agree with TRBD2. CDR3 length equals 13 residues. V lost 7 bases and J lost 8; bases outside the gene matches: 7. Germline V gene sequence: CDR1 SNHLY, CDR2 FYNNEI. CDR3 in DNA: TGTGCCAGCACAGGACTAGCTTTCTATGAGCAGTTCTTC. Amino acids: CASTGLAFYEQFF. Drawing the rest from reference TRBV2 and TRBJ2-1, the complete variable domain is EPEVTQTPSHQVTQMGQEVILRCVPISNHLYFYWYRQILGQKVEFLVSFYNNEISEKSEIFDDQFSVERPDGSNFTLKIRSTKLEDSAMYFCASTGLAFYEQFFGPGTRLTVL.

The chain uses TRBV9 and TRBJ1-5, with D possibly TRBD1 on 5 matching bases. The CDR3 is 12 residues long. Germline V gene lookup returns CDR1 SGDLS and CDR2 YYNGEE. V lost 3 bases and J lost 12, with 13 bases in between. CDR3 in amino acids: CASSDPLGRQHF. The CDR3 DNA is TGTGCCAGCAGCGACCCCCTGGGGCGCCAGCATTTT.

The chain links TRBV7-6 to TRBJ2-7; D call uncertain. The V end was cut by 1 base, the J end by 0 bases, with 7 bases between. Germline values: CDR1 SGHVS, CDR2 FNYEAQ. CDR3 size: 14 residues. The CDR3 region is CASSLGVHSYEQYF. The CDR3 nucleotides read TGTGCCAGCAGCTTAGGGGTCCACTCCTACGAGCAGTACTTC.

This clone was seen a single time. This chain connects TRBV9 to TRBJ1-4; D is unresolved. Trimming removed 0 bases from V and 0 bases from J, with 9 bases in between. The CDR3 length is 16 residues. Looked up from germline, CDR1 is SGDLS and CDR2 is YYNGEE. CDR3 sequence reads: CASSVGLKATNEKLFF. The CDR3 bases are TGTGCCAGCAGCGTAGGGCTTAAAGCAACTAATGAAAAACTGTTTTTT.

This clone was observed a single time. The chain employs TRBV4-1 and TRBJ2-2, with 9 bases lining up with TRBD1. Trimming removed 5 bases from V and 8 bases from J; junction bases left unmatched: 6. CDR1 is MGHRA and CDR2 is YSYEKL in the germline V gene. The CDR3 consists of 14 residues. The CDR3, as DNA: TGCGCCAGCAGCGTTGGACAGGGGAATGGGGAGCTGTTTTTT. Its protein product is CASSVGQGNGELFF.

The sample holds one count of this clone. The chain combines TRBV13 with TRBJ1-1, with 7 bases that match TRBD1. The germline V gene has CDR1 PRHDT and CDR2 FYEKMQ (reference sequence). This CDR3 has 15 residues. Trimming at V came to 5 bases and at J to 3 bases, leaving 9 bases not matched to a gene. DNA of the CDR3: TGTGCCAGCAGCCTGTACAGGGGTCAGGACACTGAAGCTTTCTTT. It specifies CASSLYRGQDTEAFF.

The sample holds one count of this clone. This chain connects TRBV28 to TRBJ2-7; no firm D call. The CDR3 consists of 13 residues. Trimming left V 8 bases short and J 0 bases short, with 11 bases between. Germline V gene lookup returns CDR1 MDHEN and CDR2 SYDVKM. The CDR3 is CASLGLSSYEQYF. The CDR3 DNA reads TGTGCCAGCTTGGGATTGAGCTCCTACGAGCAGTACTTC.

The chain has TRBV7-9 and TRBJ2-7, with 7 bases that match TRBD1. This CDR3 region has 15 residues. CDR1 and CDR2 (germline): SEHNR, FQNEAQ (reference sequence). Trimming at V came to 5 bases and at J to 4 bases, leaving 11 bases not matched to a gene. The CDR3 DNA follows: TGTGCCAGCAGCCCGGATCGGACAGGATCTTACGAGCAGTACTTC. This sequence encodes CASSPDRTGSYEQYF.

The chain has TRBV5-1 and TRBJ1-1; TRBD1 matches at 9 bases. This CDR3 has 15 amino acids. With 5 bases clipped from V and 4 bases from J, the junction kept 9 bases outside the gene matches. Germline CDR1 is SGHRS and CDR2 is YFSETQ. The CDR3, as DNA: TGCGCCAGCAGTGGGGACAGGGAAAAGGTCACTGAAGCTTTCTTT. Translation: CASSGDREKVTEAFF.

The chain combines TRBV2 with TRBJ2-7; D is ambiguous. Germline lookup yields CDR1 SNHLY and CDR2 FYNNEI. V gave up 10 bases and J gave up 3 bases, with 13 bases separating them. This CDR3 contains 12 residues. The CDR3 coding sequence is TGTGCCACCCAGGTAGGGCGCTACGAGCAGTACTTC. Translating it yields CATQVGRYEQYF.

The V gene is TRBV5-6, the J gene TRBJ2-5; 9 positions match TRBD2. The DNA matches TRBJ2-7 better at its end, which makes the J call doubtful. The CDR3 totals 15 residues. CDR1 and CDR2 from the germline V gene are SGHDT and YYEEEE. Here the CDR3 DNA reads TGTGCCAGCAGCCCCCCTAGCGGGGTCTCCTACGAGCAGTACTTC. Protein sequence: CASSPPSGVSYEQYF.

The gene calls are TRBV4-2 and TRBJ2-1; D gene unclear. Per the germline V gene, CDR1 is LGHNA and CDR2 is YNFKEQ. The CDR3 spans 13 residues. Trimming cost V 1 base and J 8 bases, with 9 bases left between them. The CDR3 region is CASSQANLYEQFF. CDR3 DNA sequence: TGTGCCAGCAGCCAAGCCAACCTATATGAGCAGTTCTTC.

The CDR3 DNA follows: TGCGCCAGCAGCCAAGGTGCTCTAGCGGGAGTCTACGAGCAGTACTTC. Translation: CASSQGALAGVYEQYF. The chain recombines TRBV4-1 with TRBJ2-7; 10 bases agree with TRBD2. J was trimmed by 3 bases and V by 1 base; bases with no gene match: 6. CDR1 is MGHRA, CDR2 YSYEKL, per germline. The CDR3 sequence is 16 residues long.

This clone was detected a few times. The chain couples TRBV9 to TRBJ1-1; TRBD1 agrees at 9 bases. This CDR3 is 15 amino acids long. Per germline, CDR1 SGDLS and CDR2 YYNGEE. With 0 bases clipped from V and 7 bases from J, the junction kept 7 bases outside the gene matches. This CDR3 is CASSVVDRGINEAFF. The CDR3 DNA reads TGTGCCAGCAGCGTAGTTGACAGGGGGATAAATGAAGCTTTCTTT.

The V call is TRBV28, the J call TRBJ2-7; D is perhaps TRBD2 (5 bases). This CDR3 has 14 residues. Germline lookup yields CDR1 MDHEN and CDR2 SYDVKM. The germline V and J ends were trimmed by 6 bases and 0 bases, with 12 bases remaining between them. The chain's CDR3 is CASSFTGISYEQYF. Here the CDR3 DNA reads TGTGCCAGCAGCTTTACGGGGATCTCCTACGAGCAGTACTTC.

A note on this clone: The sample has other DNA sequences that encode this CDR3 too. The chain links TRBV4-1 to TRBJ2-1; D is unresolved. Germline CDR1 reads MGHRA; CDR2 reads YSYEKL. This CDR3 comprises 15 residues. Trimming pared 1 base from V and 0 bases from J, leaving 7 bases between. This CDR3 reads CASSQVWSSYNEQFF. In DNA form, the CDR3 reads TGCGCCAGCAGCCAAGTTTGGAGCTCCTACAATGAGCAGTTCTTC.